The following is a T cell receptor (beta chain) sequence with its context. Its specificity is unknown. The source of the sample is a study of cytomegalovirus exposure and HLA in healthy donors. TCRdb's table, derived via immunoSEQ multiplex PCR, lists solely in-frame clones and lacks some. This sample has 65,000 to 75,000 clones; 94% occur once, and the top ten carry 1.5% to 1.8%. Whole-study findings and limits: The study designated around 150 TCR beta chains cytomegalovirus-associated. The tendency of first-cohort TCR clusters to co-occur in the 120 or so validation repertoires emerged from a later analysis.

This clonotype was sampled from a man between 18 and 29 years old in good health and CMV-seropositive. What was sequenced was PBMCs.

CDR3 in amino acids: CASSPQGQGAWETQYF. CDR3 sequence (DNA): TGTGCCAGCTCACCACAAGGACAGGGGGCTTGGGAGACCCAGTACTTC. The genes are TRBV18 and TRBJ2-5, with TRBD1 matching 11 bases. The CDR3 consists of 16 residues. V dropped 1 base and J dropped 5; count of bases not matched to a gene: 6. Germline CDR1 KGHSH, CDR2 LQKENI.